This is a list of T cell receptor beta chains from one sample in a study of OX40 agonist ivuxolimab in advanced cancers. TCRdb's table, derived via immunoSEQ multiplex PCR, lists solely in-frame clones and lacks some. The sample includes roughly 48,000 clones, around nine tenths of them seen just once. Sequencing was performed on CD4+ or CD8+ T cells sorted from blood, taken in a trial of the OX40 agonist ivuxolimab. The receptors derive from an adult with an advanced solid tumor such as melanoma, head and neck, liver or kidney cancer. The CDR3 runs from the conserved cysteine through the conserved F or W. The order of the fields is clone size, V gene, J gene, D gene, CDR3 DNA, CDR3 protein. The D gene is left open where the match is weak. Clone size appears in some rows only: once, few, many, or a class for an expanded clone.

>NA|TRBV27|TRBJ2-1|TRBD1
TGTGCCAGCAGTTTATTAGGGGACAGAGATGCACATGAGCAGTTCTTC
CASSLLGDRDAHEQFF
>few|TRBV7-9|TRBJ1-2|NA
TGTGCCAGCAGCCCAACTAACTATGGCTACACCTTC
CASSPTNYGYTF
>NA|TRBV18|TRBJ1-2|NA
TGTGCCAGCTCACCACCGACAAATCCCGCACATGGCTACACCTTC
CASSPPTNPAHGYTF
>NA|TRBV30|TRBJ1-5|NA
TGTGCCTGGAGTACCCACGAGCCAGGGCAGCCCCAGCATTTT
CAWSTHEPGQPQHF
>NA|TRBV6-1|TRBJ1-3|TRBD1
TGTGCCAGCAGTGAATATATAGGGGGCGGAAACACCATATATTTT
CASSEYIGGGNTIYF
>NA|TRBV10-3|TRBJ2-5|NA
TGTGCCATCAGTGAACCCGGGATCGAGACCCAGTACTTC
CAISEPGIETQYF
>NA|TRBV27|TRBJ2-7|NA
TGTGCCAGCAGTTTATCGAGATCTCAATCCTACGAGCAGTACTTC
CASSLSRSQSYEQYF
>NA|TRBV27|TRBJ1-2|NA
TGTGCCAGCAGTTTACGGGGGACTGCTAACTATGGCTACACCTTC
CASSLRGTANYGYTF
>NA|TRBV7-2|TRBJ2-7|NA
TGTGCCAGCAGCTTAGCGTACGGCTACGAGCAGTACTTC
CASSLAYGYEQYF
>NA|TRBV30|TRBJ2-1|TRBD1
TGTGCCTGGAGTAGCGGACAGGGTGGGAATGAGCAGTTCTTC
CAWSSGQGGNEQFF
>NA|TRBV15|TRBJ1-1|NA
TGTGCCACCAGCAGAGACAGGGTTGTAACTGAAGCTTTCTTT
CATSRDRVVTEAFF
>NA|TRBV7-9|TRBJ2-7|TRBD1
TGTGCCAGCAGCTACGCGACCGGGACAGGTCACGAGCAGTACTTC
CASSYATGTGHEQYF
>NA|TRBV5-4|TRBJ2-7|NA
TGTGCCAGCAGCAGCGGTAGGCTCGTGTCCTACGAGCAGTACTTC
CASSSGRLVSYEQYF
>NA|TRBV5-8|TRBJ1-1|NA
TGTGCCAGCAGCTTGGAGTTAGGAGTAAGTCTCGAAGCTTTCTTT
CASSLELGVSLEAFF
>NA|TRBV30|TRBJ1-1|NA
TGTGCCTGGAGTGTACTGACCGTGAACACTGAAGCTTTCTTT
CAWSVLTVNTEAFF
>few|TRBV7-3|TRBJ1-1|NA
TGTGCCAGCAGCCTCAATCCGGGGGCGGACACTGAAGCTTTCTTT
CASSLNPGADTEAFF
>NA|TRBV7-2|TRBJ2-4|NA
TGTGCCAGCAGCTTAGGTCCGGGTCTAGCCAAAAACATTCAGTACTTC
CASSLGPGLAKNIQYF
>NA|TRBV4-2|TRBJ1-4|NA
TGTGCCAGCAGCCAAGAACGGGGCCCTTCAACTAATGAAAAACTGTTTTTT
CASSQERGPSTNEKLFF
>NA|TRBV10-3|TRBJ2-2|NA
TGTGCCATCAGTGAAAGAACCGGGGAGCTGTTTTTT
CAISERTGELFF
>NA|TRBV28|TRBJ2-7|NA
TGTGCCAGCAGTGTCCGGGACAATTATTCCTACGAGCAGTACTTC
CASSVRDNYSYEQYF
>NA|TRBV4-3|TRBJ2-7|TRBD1
TGCGCCAGCAGCCAGGGGACAGGGGTCTACGAGCAGTACTTC
CASSQGTGVYEQYF
>NA|TRBV28|TRBJ1-1|NA
TGTGCCAGCAGTACCGCCCGAGAGCTGAACACTGAAGCTTTCTTT
CASSTARELNTEAFF
>NA|TRBV6-9|TRBJ2-3|TRBD1
TGTGCCAGCAGTCGGGACAGGGGAAATTCCACAGATACGCAGTATTTT
CASSRDRGNSTDTQYF
>NA|TRBV30|TRBJ2-2|TRBD2
TGTGCCTGGACCGGGGGGGGCCGGGGGGAGCTGTTTTTT
CAWTGGGRGELFF
>medium-sized|TRBV15|TRBJ1-2|NA
TGTGCCACCAGCAGAGATAGAACCCGAGCCTATGGCTACACCTTC
CATSRDRTRAYGYTF
>NA|TRBV7-3|TRBJ1-1|TRBD1
TGTGCCAGCAGCTTAAACCCAGGGGGGAACACTGAAGCTTTCTTT
CASSLNPGGNTEAFF
>once|TRBV11-3|TRBJ2-5|NA
TGTGCCAGCAGCTCCCCCTGGGAGGAGGGCGGTGAGACCCAGTACTTC
CASSSPWEEGGETQYF
>NA|TRBV9|TRBJ2-3|NA
TGTGCCAGCAGCGGCAGGGCCCTCGATCCCCCAGATACGCAGTATTTT
CASSGRALDPPDTQYF
>NA|TRBV7-7|TRBJ2-2|NA
TGTGCTAGCAGCTCCCAAGGAGGGGCAGACTACACCGGGGAGCTGTTTTTT
CASSSQGGADYTGELFF
>NA|TRBV6-4|TRBJ2-3|TRBD1
TGTGCCAGCAGTGACGGGACAGGTTACGCAGATACGCAGTATTTT
CASSDGTGYADTQYF
>NA|TRBV19|TRBJ2-7|TRBD2
TGTGCCAGTAGTATCCTAGCGGGGGATGACGAGCAGTACTTC
CASSILAGDDEQYF
>NA|TRBV5-1|TRBJ2-5|NA
TGCGCCAGCAGCTTGCGTTCCGAGACCCAGTACTTC
CASSLRSETQYF
>NA|TRBV5-8|TRBJ1-1|NA
TGTGCCAGCAGCCTGGCAAGAGTGAACACTGAAGCTTTCTTT
CASSLARVNTEAFF
>NA|TRBV29-1|TRBJ1-1|NA
TGCAGCGTCTACTGGGACACTGAAGCTTTCTTT
CSVYWDTEAFF
>medium-sized|TRBV9|TRBJ2-1|NA
TGTGCCAGCAGCTACTGGGACGACAATGAGCAGTTCTTC
CASSYWDDNEQFF